This entry lists 17 T cell receptor beta chains sequenced from one sample in a study of OX40 agonist ivuxolimab in advanced cancers. Sequencing was performed with immunoSEQ multiplex PCR; in TCRdb, only in-frame clones are kept and a portion is missing. The table lists tens of thousands of clones, 75% to 85% of them singletons. The material sequenced was CD4+ or CD8+ T cells sorted from blood, taken in a trial of the OX40 agonist ivuxolimab. Receptors were obtained from an adult with an advanced solid tumor such as melanoma, head and neck, liver or kidney cancer.

This chain connects TRBV14 to TRBJ2-3, with D perhaps given as TRBD1 or TRBD2 (5 bases each). The CDR3 is made up of 14 amino acids. Trimming stripped 4 bases from V and 0 bases from J, with 8 bases between. Germline V gives CDR1 SGHDN, CDR2 FVKESK. The CDR3 DNA reads as TGTGCCAGCAGCCGGGACCGTAGCACAGATACGCAGTATTTT. Its translation is CASSRDRSTDTQYF.

The chain carries TRBV5-6 and TRBJ1-2; TRBD1 agrees at 9 bases. Germline V lookup: CDR1 SGHDT, CDR2 YYEEEE. Germline trimming cut 5 bases from V and 5 bases from J; bases unmatched to any gene: 10. The CDR3 loop spans 15 amino acids. CDR3 bases: TGTGCCAGCAGGAAGCCCAAAGGACAGGGGTATGGCTACACCTTC. Its protein product is CASRKPKGQGYGYTF.

The CDR3 DNA sequence: TGTGCCAGCAGCCCGAGGAGGGGCGAGAGGGCAGATACGCAGTATTTT. Encoded protein: CASSPRRGERADTQYF. This chain links TRBV7-8 with TRBJ2-3; the D gene is possibly TRBD2 (6 bases). Germline V CDR1 and CDR2: SGHVS, FQNEAQ. Trimming cost V 5 bases and J 4 bases, with 19 bases left between them. The CDR3 length is 16 residues.

The chain carries TRBV14 and TRBJ2-2, with D possibly being TRBD1 (5 bases). Germline V gene sequence: CDR1 SGHDN, CDR2 FVKESK. The V end was cut by 2 bases, the J end by 6 bases, with 7 bases between. This CDR3 comprises 13 residues. In DNA, the CDR3 is TGTGCCAGCAGCCAATTAGGGGCCGGGGAGCTGTTTTTT. It translates to CASSQLGAGELFF.

Details on this clone: In the same sample, other DNA sequences code for this CDR3. This chain links TRBV18 with TRBJ1-4, with D unclear. CDR1 KGHSH and CDR2 LQKENI come from the germline V gene. The CDR3 is 14 residues long. With 2 bases removed from V and 6 bases from J, the gap between germline ends came to 10 bases. The CDR3 DNA reads as TGTGCCAGCTCACCATCAAGGGCCGATGAAAAACTGTTTTTT. This encodes CASSPSRADEKLFF.

This clone was detected a few times. The rearrangement uses TRBV30 and TRBJ2-7, with TRBD1 matching 8 bases. CDR1 and CDR2 from the germline V gene are GTSNPN and SVGIG (reference sequence). The CDR3 has 15 residues. The junction had 6 bases not matched to a gene; V was cut back by 2 bases and J by 0 bases. CDR3 sequence reads: CAWSRQGRSSYEQYF. CDR3 nucleotide sequence: TGTGCCTGGAGTCGACAGGGGCGGAGCTCCTACGAGCAGTACTTC. The full variable domain, with the rest looked up from reference TRBV30 and TRBJ2-7, is SQTIHQWPATLVQPVGSPLSLECTVEGTSNPNLYWYRQAAGRGLQLLFYSVGIGQISSEVPQNLSASRPQDRQFILSSKKLLLSDSGFYLCAWSRQGRSSYEQYFGPGTRLTVT.

The chain joins TRBV18 to TRBJ1-1; the match to TRBD1 covers 7 bases. J lost 1 base, V lost 5 bases, and 4 bases had no gene match. Germline-derived CDR1 and CDR2 are KGHSH and LQKENI. The CDR3 length is 14 residues. CDR3 amino acids: CASSFRGWNTEAFF. CDR3 DNA sequence: TGTGCCAGCTCATTCAGGGGGTGGAACACTGAAGCTTTCTTT.

The CDR3 DNA reads TGTGCCAGCAGCAAGGACAGGGAGTACGAGCAGTACTTC. Translated, it gives CASSKDREYEQYF. V usage is TRBV5-4 and J usage is TRBJ2-7; 8 bases agree with TRBD1. In germline, CDR1 is SGHNT, CDR2 YYREEE (reference sequence). This CDR3 region has 13 residues. V trimming: 4 bases; J trimming: 4 bases; junction bases outside the gene matches: 4.

This clone has more than one count but fewer than ten. The chain links TRBV28 to TRBJ1-6, with D uncertain. Trimming pared 6 bases from V and 7 bases from J, leaving 19 bases between. The germline CDR1 and CDR2 sequences are MDHEN and SYDVKM. This CDR3 is 16 amino acids long. CDR3 in amino acids: CASRAGRGRANSPLHF. CDR3 coding DNA: TGTGCCAGCAGAGCCGGTAGAGGGCGGGCCAATTCACCCCTCCACTTT.

This clone was counted between two and nine times. The V and J genes are TRBV6-6 and TRBJ1-5; D gene unclear. Germline CDR1 is MNHNY and CDR2 is SVGAGI (reference sequence). With 2 bases removed from V and 3 bases from J, the gap between germline ends came to 11 bases. This CDR3 is 15 amino acids long. CDR3 loop: CASSYGENSNQPQHF. CDR3 DNA sequence: TGTGCCAGCAGTTACGGAGAAAATTCCAATCAGCCCCAGCATTTT.

This chain joins TRBV28 and TRBJ1-2; 10 bases align to TRBD1. The J segment lost 8 bases and the V segment lost 5 bases, leaving 11 bases of the junction unmatched. Germline CDR1 MDHEN, CDR2 SYDVKM. This CDR3 spans 15 amino acids. The CDR3 is CASSPLPTGGRGYTF. The CDR3, as DNA: TGTGCCAGCAGTCCACTCCCGACAGGGGGCAGGGGCTACACCTTC.

The J gene is TRBJ2-3, the V gene TRBV28; no firm D call. V was clipped by 8 bases and J by 4 bases, with 13 bases between them. This CDR3 is built from 13 residues. Germline V gene sequence: CDR1 MDHEN, CDR2 SYDVKM. CDR3 sequence reads: CASGRRTSDTQYF. The CDR3 coding sequence is TGTGCCAGCGGCCGGCGGACCTCAGATACGCAGTATTTT.

The CDR3 DNA reads as TGTGCCAGCAGTCCAGAGAAGCAGTACTTC. Translated, it gives CASSPEKQYF. This chain connects TRBV27 to TRBJ2-7, with D unresolved. From germline, CDR1 is MNHEY and CDR2 SMNVEV (reference sequence). The CDR3 totals 10 residues. The V end was cut by 5 bases, the J end by 8 bases, with 7 bases between.

This chain connects TRBV30 to TRBJ2-1; D is perhaps TRBD2 (7 bases). Per the germline V gene, CDR1 is GTSNPN and CDR2 is SVGIG (reference sequence). The V end was cut by 2 bases, the J end by 13 bases, with 15 bases between. The CDR3 contains 12 residues. This CDR3 reads CAWSSEGGPQFF. The CDR3 coding sequence is TGTGCCTGGAGTTCAGAGGGGGGGCCCCAGTTCTTC.

The V and J genes are TRBV2 and TRBJ2-7; D gene uncertain. From germline, CDR1 is SNHLY and CDR2 FYNNEI. The length of the CDR3 is 11 residues. The ends were cut back, 10 bases at V and 3 bases at J, with 10 bases in the middle. Written as DNA, the CDR3 is TGTGCCACCCAGGCGAACTACGAGCAGTACTTC. Encoded protein: CATQANYEQYF.

The chain combines TRBV5-1 with TRBJ2-1, with 7 nucleotides matching TRBD1. Germline CDR1 is SGHRS and CDR2 is YFSETQ. The length of the CDR3 is 16 residues. V dropped 4 bases and J dropped 2; count of bases not matched to a gene: 9. For the CDR3, the DNA is TGCGCCAGCAGCCAGAGACAGGGCAGGGCCTACAATGAGCAGTTCTTC. It specifies CASSQRQGRAYNEQFF.

The chain joins TRBV11-2 to TRBJ2-7; 11 bases map to TRBD2. CDR1 SGHAT and CDR2 FQNNGV come from the germline V gene. The J segment lost 0 bases and the V segment lost 2 bases, leaving 3 bases of the junction unmatched. This CDR3 has 16 residues. The CDR3 protein is CASSLIGTSGSYEQYF. As DNA, the CDR3 is TGTGCCAGCAGCTTAATTGGGACTAGCGGCTCCTACGAGCAGTACTTC.